The TCR beta chain described here comes from a study of cytomegalovirus exposure and HLA in healthy donors. Study summary: Inside one of the first data releases sat roughly 80 million unique TCRs taken from HLA-typed donors. Whole-study findings and limits: Common viral pathogens seemed, in a later analysis, to connect with several of the most significant clusters. In a later analysis, TCR association rates varied by HLA locus: DRB1 most, HLA-C fewest.

To note about this clone: The antigen remains unidentified.

The PCR ran on 60 Vbeta and 13 Jbeta primers. Clones were sequenced by immunoSEQ multiplex PCR, and TCRdb holds only the in-frame ones, with some missing. Here the sample spans 110,000 or so clones, about 69% being singletons. Healthy bone marrow donors made up the donor group. This TCR was sampled from a man in his forties in good health and CMV-seronegative. The sequenced material came from PBMCs.

CDR3: CASSEAETPGGDTQYF. The DNA for the CDR3 is TGTGCCAGCAGTGAAGCTGAAACTCCGGGTGGAGATACGCAGTATTTT. This chain uses TRBV6-1 with TRBJ2-3; D not resolved. The germline gives CDR1 MNHNS, CDR2 SASEGT. The CDR3 is 16 amino acids. Between the trimmed V and J ends, which lost 0 bases and 5 bases, there was a span of 15 bases.